This paragraph covers one T cell receptor beta chain sequence. Its antigen is not known. This specimen belongs to a study of post-analysis software for immune sequencing data. Across the study: The study covered relapsing-remitting, secondary progressive and progressive-relapsing courses of multiple sclerosis.

Study findings and constraints: In patients, TRBV5-6, TRBV5-1 and TRBV20-1 belonged to roughly five TRBV segments found more frequently than in controls.

Unmatched junction bases numbered 2, after V lost 0 bases and J lost 5 bases. This CDR3 comprises 14 residues. Sequencing libraries made from TCR beta cDNA carried unique molecular identifiers. From the PCR reads, TCRdb called clonotypes with MiXCR, one entry per CDR3 protein. Altogether some 690,000 distinct CDR3 sequences are present, about 60% being singletons, with the ten largest covering around 11%. Input material: blood. The clonotype originates from a girl aged 2-10 years with multiple sclerosis. This chain links TRBV12-3 or TRBV12-4 with TRBJ1-2; 8 nucleotides agree with TRBD1. For the CDR3, the DNA is TGTGCCAGCAGTTTAGCGGACAGGGCTTATGGCTACACCTTC. Protein product: CASSLADRAYGYTF.